This TCR beta chain was profiled in a study of graft-versus-host responses after intestinal transplantation. For the study at large: Induction using anti-thymocyte globulin, followed by tacrolimus and steroids for around 3 years, was given to all recipients.

Sequenced by immunoSEQ multiplex PCR; TCRdb stores in-frame clones only, minus some. The table has roughly 120,000 clones, around 95% seen once. On this clone itself: Its specificity is not known.

CDR3 length equals 16 residues. The germline V gene encodes CDR1 SGHAT and CDR2 FQNNGV. Trimming removed 4 bases from V and 4 bases from J, with 19 bases in between. Sequencing used unstimulated CD8+ T cells sorted from spleen or lymph node cells, obtained before intestinal transplant. The V call is TRBV11-2, the J call TRBJ1-2, with D possibly being TRBD1 (5 bases). The sequence derives from a human donor who received an intestinal transplant. CDR3 nucleotide sequence: TGTGCCAGCAGCTGGTATGGCGGGGGAGGAAGCTATGGCTACACCTTC. Translated: CASSWYGGGGSYGYTF.